The 17 T cell receptor beta chains below all came from one sample that was sequenced in a study of blood T cells in healthy people across ages. A second PCR, run for roughly 7 to 11 cycles, used a sample-barcoded 5' primer plus a J-beta primer mix. TCRdb reanalysed the 5' RACE reads using MiXCR and keeps one entry per CDR3 protein. Among about 1.5 million distinct CDR3 sequences listed, 42% were seen once. Sequencing was done on a sample of blood. The receptors stem from a woman under 30 in good health.

V is TRBV3-1 and J is TRBJ1-4; TRBD1 aligns across 7 bases. The CDR3 spans 15 residues. Germline CDR1 is LGHDT and CDR2 is YNNKEL (reference sequence). The junction had 7 bases not matched to a gene; V was cut back by 1 base and J by 8 bases. In nucleotides, the CDR3 is TGTGCCAGCAGCCAAGCCGACAGGGTCAACGAAAAACTGTTTTTT. The encoded protein is CASSQADRVNEKLFF.

This clonotype has at least ten counts. The CDR3 loop is CASSRGLADYNEQFF. The CDR3 nucleotides read TGTGCCAGCAGCCGGGGACTAGCGGATTACAATGAGCAGTTCTTC. V gene TRBV6-2 or TRBV6-3 combines with J gene TRBJ2-1, with 11 positions matching TRBD2. Trimming removed 6 bases from V and 4 bases from J; junction bases left unmatched: 5. CDR1 is MNHEY, CDR2 SVGEGT, per germline. The CDR3 runs to 15 residues.

V gene TRBV18 combines with J gene TRBJ1-2, with D unclear. The CDR3 has 15 residues. Trimming stripped 2 bases from V and 3 bases from J, with 13 bases between. Germline CDR1 reads KGHSH; CDR2 reads LQKENI. The CDR3 here is CASSPGVLGDYGYTF. As DNA, the CDR3 is TGTGCCAGCTCACCAGGAGTTCTCGGGGACTATGGCTACACCTTC.

V gene TRBV3-1 combines with J gene TRBJ2-7, with 13 bases that match TRBD2. This CDR3 comprises 17 residues. The trim removed 4 bases at V and 5 bases at J, leaving 11 bases unmatched. Germline CDR1 LGHDT, CDR2 YNNKEL (reference sequence). This chain's CDR3 is CASSPYETSGRRHEQYF. The CDR3 DNA is TGTGCCAGCAGCCCTTATGAGACTAGCGGGAGGCGACACGAGCAGTACTTC.

This chain links TRBV10-3 with TRBJ2-3; D possibly corresponds to TRBD2 (6 bases). The V and J ends lost 11 bases and 4 bases respectively, with 19 bases between them. Germline CDR1 is ENHRY and CDR2 is SYGVKD. This CDR3 has 14 amino acids. CDR3 coding DNA: TGTGCCGCGACTATCGGGAGACACGCAGATACGCAGTATTTT. It is translated as CAATIGRHADTQYF.

This clonotype was observed once. This chain connects TRBV4-1 to TRBJ2-2; weak D call: TRBD1 (5 bases). CDR1 is MGHRA and CDR2 is YSYEKL in the germline V gene. Trimming took off 1 base at V and 4 bases at J, with 7 bases between the two ends. The CDR3 length is 14 residues. The CDR3 region is CASSQADSTGELFF. In DNA, the CDR3 is TGCGCCAGCAGCCAAGCAGACAGCACCGGGGAGCTGTTTTTT.

The J gene is TRBJ2-3, the V gene TRBV12-3 or TRBV12-4, with TRBD2 identical over 7 bases. The CDR3 spans 15 residues. V shed 3 bases and J 5 bases; nucleotides not matched to a gene: 8. CDR3 nucleotides: TGTGCCAGCAGTTTCCTAGCGGTGGGCAAAGATACGCAGTATTTT. This encodes CASSFLAVGKDTQYF.

CDR3 nucleotide sequence: TGTGCCAGCAGTTACTCGTTGCCGTCTTACAGCTCAACTAATGAAAAACTGTTTTTT. Protein: CASSYSLPSYSSTNEKLFF. The chain links TRBV6-5 to TRBJ1-4; D unresolved. The CDR3 extends over 19 amino acids. With 0 bases removed from V and 0 bases from J, the gap between germline ends came to 17 bases. Germline V gene sequence: CDR1 MNHEY, CDR2 SVGAGI.

The chain couples TRBV6-1 to TRBJ1-1; D may be TRBD1 (5 bases). Germline CDR1 reads MNHNS; CDR2 reads SASEGT. Trimming removed 7 bases at V and 5 bases at J, with 17 bases between. The CDR3 loop spans 14 amino acids. The DNA for the CDR3 is TGTGCCAGCAAATCCGGACACTCCAGGACTGAAGCTTTCTTT. Residues: CASKSGHSRTEAFF.

The table lists this clonotype with a few counts. This rearrangement joins TRBV28 to TRBJ2-5; 8 bases agree with TRBD1. The J call may be wrong; the DNA end is better matched by TRBJ2-7. The CDR3 totals 14 residues. Germline-derived CDR1 and CDR2 are MDHEN and SYDVKM. This chain's CDR3 is CASRAGQVFYEQYF. DNA for the CDR3: TGTGCCAGCAGGGCGGGACAGGTTTTCTACGAGCAGTACTTC.

The CDR3 spells CASSSEPFFGTDTQYF. In nucleotides, the CDR3 is TGTGCCAGCAGCTCGGAGCCCTTCTTCGGCACAGATACGCAGTATTTT. The chain combines TRBV13 with TRBJ2-3; D unclear. Germline CDR1 reads PRHDT; CDR2 reads FYEKMQ (reference sequence). The V and J ends lost 4 bases and 1 base respectively, with 15 bases between them. The CDR3 length is 16 residues.

J is TRBJ2-5 and V is TRBV14; 10 bases line up with TRBD2. The J call may be in error: the DNA end matches TRBJ2-7 better. Germline V gene data show CDR1 as SGHDN and CDR2 as FVKESK. This CDR3 comprises 16 residues. The CDR3 DNA reads as TGTGCCAGCAGCCGCCTCAGGACTAGCGGCTTTCCCGAGCAGTACTTC. The encoded protein is CASSRLRTSGFPEQYF.

The chain has TRBV6-6 and TRBJ2-7; D unresolved. Germline CDR1 is MNHNY and CDR2 is SVGAGI (reference sequence). The CDR3 totals 14 residues. Trimming left V 0 bases short and J 6 bases short, with 12 bases between. The CDR3 DNA follows: TGTGCCAGCAGTTACTCCCCAGTTAACAGCGAGCAGTACTTC. It translates to CASSYSPVNSEQYF.

This clonotype was observed a few times. Compared with germline, one end of the junction differs, possibly owing to a read error. The chain employs TRBV6-5 and TRBJ1-4; D is unresolved. Germline CDR1 MNHEY, CDR2 SVGAGI. CDR3 length: 14 amino acids. The CDR3 loop reads CASSNSQVGEKLFF. CDR3 nucleotides: TGTGCCAGCAGTAACTCGCAGGTTGGGGAAAAACTGTTTTTT.

DNA for the CDR3: TGTGCCAGCAGCCTCCCCGGCCAGGGGGCGCCTGGCTACACCTTC. It codes for CASSLPGQGAPGYTF. The V gene is TRBV11-2, the J gene TRBJ1-2; 8 positions match TRBD1. The CDR3 covers 15 residues. V trimming: 5 bases; J trimming: 7 bases; junction bases outside the gene matches: 12. Germline loops: CDR1 SGHAT, CDR2 FQNNGV.

CDR3 nucleotide sequence: TGTGCCAGCAGCCAAGCGGCGGCAGCTTTCTTT. Protein: CASSQAAAAFF. The chain has TRBV14 and TRBJ1-1, with D uncertain. The CDR3 has 11 amino acids. The ends were cut back, 1 base at V and 10 bases at J, with 7 bases in the middle. Germline assignment: CDR1 SGHDN and CDR2 FVKESK. Variable domain in full (rest from reference TRBV14 and TRBJ1-1): EAGVTQFPSHSVIEKGQTVTLRCDPISGHDNLYWYRRVMGKEIKFLLHFVKESKQDESGMPNNRFLAERTGGTYSTLKVQPAELEDSGVYFCASSQAAAAFFGQGTRLTVV.

The chain combines TRBV3-1 with TRBJ2-3, with D maybe TRBD2 (7 bases). From germline, CDR1 is LGHDT and CDR2 YNNKEL (reference sequence). Trimming took off 4 bases at V and 4 bases at J, with 18 bases between the two ends. CDR3 size: 16 residues. CDR3 DNA sequence: TGTGCCAGCAGCCGGGGGCTGGGAGGGGCTGCAGATACGCAGTATTTT. Its protein is CASSRGLGGAADTQYF.